This record covers a single T cell receptor beta chain. The V gene lost 6 bases and the J gene lost 0 bases, with 15 bases spanning the gap. CDR1 and CDR2 from the germline V gene are MNHEY and SMNVEV (reference sequence). CDR3 length: 15 amino acids. The investigators reverse transcribed all of the isolated RNA, so they sequenced expressed TCRB transcripts. Measured with immunoSEQ multiplex PCR; TCRdb has only the in-frame clones, and not every one. The data show about 410,000 clones, with 14% seen just once and 0.035% to 0.045% held by the top ten. The data derive from a study of beta chain features in type 1 diabetes.

The source of this sequence is a man under 40 in good health. Specimen: naive CD4+ T cells from blood. This sequence joins TRBV27 and TRBJ2-7, with TRBD1 as a possible D gene (5 bases). The CDR3 is CASRGIGQDSYEQYV. CDR3 nucleotide sequence: TGTGCCAGCAGGGGCATAGGACAAGACTCCTACGAGCAGTACGTC.